What follows are 10 T cell receptor beta chains derived from one specimen sequenced in a study of blood T cell repertoires in COVID-19. Profiled with immunoSEQ multiplex PCR; TCRdb holds only in-frame clones, not every one. The table lists about 150,000 clones, approximately 80% of them singletons. Material for sequencing was peripheral blood. These TCRs come from a woman in her forties or fifties with acute or convalescent COVID-19.

V and J are TRBV2 and TRBJ1-5, with D uncertain. This CDR3 comprises 13 residues. Germline loops: CDR1 SNHLY, CDR2 FYNNEI. Trimming took off 7 bases at V and 5 bases at J, with 12 bases between the two ends. CDR3 region: CASKALGDQPQHF. CDR3 DNA sequence: TGTGCCAGCAAGGCCCTGGGAGATCAGCCCCAGCATTTT.

The chain uses TRBV19 and TRBJ1-5; D is ambiguous. Germline V CDR1 and CDR2: LNHDA, SQIVND (reference sequence). The CDR3 is 15 residues long. Trimming left V 5 bases short and J 0 bases short, with 11 bases between. CDR3 sequence: CASSRWADSNQPQHF. DNA for the CDR3: TGTGCCAGTAGTCGGTGGGCCGATAGCAATCAGCCCCAGCATTTT.

The chain uses TRBV9 and TRBJ1-6; a possible D gene is TRBD1 (5 bases). V lost 0 bases to trimming and J lost 7 bases, with 11 bases between them. Looked up from germline, CDR1 is SGDLS and CDR2 is YYNGEE. There are 15 residues in the CDR3. CDR3 sequence (DNA): TGTGCCAGCAGCGTAGGGGGCCTCGGGAATTCACCCCTCCACTTT. Translated, it gives CASSVGGLGNSPLHF. Filled out from reference TRBV9 and TRBJ1-6, the complete variable domain reads DSGVTQTPKHLITATGQRVTLRCSPRSGDLSVYWYQQSLDQGLQFLIQYYNGEERAKGNILERFSAQQFPDLHSELNLSSLELGDSALYFCASSVGGLGNSPLHFGNGTRLTVT.

V and J are TRBV19 and TRBJ2-5; TRBD2 agrees at 11 bases. Looked up from germline, CDR1 is LNHDA and CDR2 is SQIVND (reference sequence). Trimming took 6 bases from V and 0 from J; bases not matched to a gene: 3. This CDR3 has 15 residues. The CDR3 bases are TGTGCCAGTAGCCTGGGACTAGCGGACCAAGAGACCCAGTACTTC. Residues: CASSLGLADQETQYF.

This sequence joins TRBV19 and TRBJ1-4; no clear D gene. This CDR3 region has 14 residues. Trimming left V 3 bases short and J 6 bases short, with 11 bases between. The germline V gene has CDR1 LNHDA and CDR2 SQIVND (reference sequence). The CDR3 nucleotides read TGTGCCAGTAGTATGGGGAGGGAATATGAAAAACTGTTTTTT. This codes for CASSMGREYEKLFF.

This clone was observed a handful of times. The chain has TRBV2 and TRBJ1-5; 7 bases fit TRBD1. CDR3 length: 15 residues. The germline V gene has CDR1 SNHLY and CDR2 FYNNEI. V lost 6 bases, J lost 6 bases, and 11 bases stayed unmatched. Here the CDR3 DNA reads TGTGCCAGCAGCAGGACAGGAATTAACTTTCAGCCCCAGCATTTT. Translated, it gives CASSRTGINFQPQHF.

The chain is built from TRBV5-4 and TRBJ1-2, with 11 bases fitting TRBD1. The CDR3 is made up of 16 amino acids. The V and J ends lost 3 bases and 2 bases, in that order; junction bases with no gene match: 6. CDR1 is SGHNT, CDR2 YYREEE, per germline (reference sequence). The CDR3 protein is CASSYLGQGANYGYTF. CDR3 coding DNA: TGTGCCAGCAGCTACCTTGGACAGGGGGCAAACTATGGCTACACCTTC.

The chain couples TRBV11-1 to TRBJ1-4; 7 positions match TRBD1. Per the germline V gene, CDR1 is SGHAT and CDR2 is FQDESV (reference sequence). The CDR3 sequence is 15 residues long. V was pared by 2 bases and J by 8 bases, with 8 bases of the junction left unmatched. CDR3 DNA: TGTGCCAGCAGCTTATTTCGACAGGGAGACGAAAAACTGTTTTTT. This sequence encodes CASSLFRQGDEKLFF.

This clone was detected only once. This chain uses TRBV6-5 with TRBJ2-6; D is uncertain. Germline V CDR1 and CDR2: MNHEY, SVGAGI. CDR3 length: 15 amino acids. V was pared by 7 bases and J by 0 bases, with 10 bases between. CDR3 region: CASKPRHSGANVLTF. The CDR3 DNA is TGTGCCAGCAAACCTAGGCACTCTGGGGCCAACGTCCTGACTTTC.

The chain employs TRBV9 and TRBJ2-3, with D perhaps TRBD2 (6 bases). The CDR3 spans 14 residues. CDR1 and CDR2 from the germline V gene are SGDLS and YYNGEE. With 3 bases removed from V and 3 bases from J, the gap between germline ends came to 11 bases. CDR3 residues: CASSEWGGTDTQYF. In nucleotides, the CDR3 is TGTGCCAGCAGCGAATGGGGAGGAACAGATACGCAGTATTTT. The variable domain in full, with the rest retrieved from reference TRBV9 and TRBJ2-3, is DSGVTQTPKHLITATGQRVTLRCSPRSGDLSVYWYQQSLDQGLQFLIQYYNGEERAKGNILERFSAQQFPDLHSELNLSSLELGDSALYFCASSEWGGTDTQYFGPGTRLTVL.